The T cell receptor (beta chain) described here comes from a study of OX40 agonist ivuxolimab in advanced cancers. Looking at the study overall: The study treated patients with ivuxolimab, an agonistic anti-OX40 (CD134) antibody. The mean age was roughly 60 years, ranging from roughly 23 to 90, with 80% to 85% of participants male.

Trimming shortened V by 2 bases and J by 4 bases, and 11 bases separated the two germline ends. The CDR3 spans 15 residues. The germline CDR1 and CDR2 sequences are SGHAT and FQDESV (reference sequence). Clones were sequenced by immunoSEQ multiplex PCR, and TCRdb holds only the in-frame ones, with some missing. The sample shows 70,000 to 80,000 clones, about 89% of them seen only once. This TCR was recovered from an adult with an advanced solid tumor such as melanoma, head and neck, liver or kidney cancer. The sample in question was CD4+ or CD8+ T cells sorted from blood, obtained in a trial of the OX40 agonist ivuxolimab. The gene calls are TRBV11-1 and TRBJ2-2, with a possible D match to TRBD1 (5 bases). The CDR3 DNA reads TGTGCCAGCAGCTTAAGTGTCAGGGCCACCGGGGAGCTGTTTTTT. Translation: CASSLSVRATGELFF.